This T cell receptor (beta chain) was identified during a study of blood T cell repertoires in COVID-19. Study background: Spain, Italy and the United States supplied samples that represented acute and convalescent COVID-19. The analysed material was cDNA or gDNA that came from T cells, B-cell-depleted T cells, or PBMCs.

This clone showed up just once. Under the authors' procedure: Estimates of nucleated cell counts were drawn from the amplification of reference gene primers. The repertoire was sequenced with immunoSEQ multiplex PCR; TCRdb's copy has only in-frame clones and lacks some. V, J and clone size reflect that table, while D and trimming were determined from the DNA. The sample comprises under 250,000 clones, approximately 85% of which are singletons, and approximately 2.3% rests with the top ten. Enrolled during active infection, Seattle patients were then followed longitudinally. The sequenced sample consisted of peripheral blood. The sequence came from a woman between 65 and 79 years old with COVID-19, enrolled during active disease.

DNA for the CDR3: TGTGCCAGCAGCTTAGTATCAACAGCCAACACCGGGGAGCTGTTTTTT. Its translation: CASSLVSTANTGELFF. The V and J genes are TRBV7-2 and TRBJ2-2; D gene unclear. In germline, CDR1 is SGHTA, CDR2 FQGNSA. The length of the CDR3 is 16 residues. V dropped 1 base and J dropped 2 bases, with 11 bases sitting between them.